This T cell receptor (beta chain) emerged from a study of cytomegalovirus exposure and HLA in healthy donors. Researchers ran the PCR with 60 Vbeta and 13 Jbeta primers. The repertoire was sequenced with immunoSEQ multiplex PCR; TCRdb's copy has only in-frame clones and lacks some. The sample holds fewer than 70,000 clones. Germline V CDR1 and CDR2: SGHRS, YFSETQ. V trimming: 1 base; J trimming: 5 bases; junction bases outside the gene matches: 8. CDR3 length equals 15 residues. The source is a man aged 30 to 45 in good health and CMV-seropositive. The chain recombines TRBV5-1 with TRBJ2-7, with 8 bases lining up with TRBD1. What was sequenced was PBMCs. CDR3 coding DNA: TGCGCCAGCAGCTTGAGTCAGGGGGCTCGCGACGAGCAGTACTTC. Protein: CASSLSQGARDEQYF.